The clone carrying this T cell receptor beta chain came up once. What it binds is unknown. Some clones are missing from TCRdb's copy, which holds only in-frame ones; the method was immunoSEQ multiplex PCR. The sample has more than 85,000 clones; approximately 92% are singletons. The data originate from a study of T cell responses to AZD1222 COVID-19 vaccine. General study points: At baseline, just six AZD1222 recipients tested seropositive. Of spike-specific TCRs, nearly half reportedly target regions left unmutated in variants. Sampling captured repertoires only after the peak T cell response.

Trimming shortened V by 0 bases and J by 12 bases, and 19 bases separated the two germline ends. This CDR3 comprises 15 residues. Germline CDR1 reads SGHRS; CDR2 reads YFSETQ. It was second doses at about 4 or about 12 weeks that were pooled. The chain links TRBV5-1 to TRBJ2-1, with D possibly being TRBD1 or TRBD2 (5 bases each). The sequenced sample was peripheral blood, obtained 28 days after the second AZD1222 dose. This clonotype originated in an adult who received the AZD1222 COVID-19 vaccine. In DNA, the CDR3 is TGCGCCAGCAGCTTGGATCTGCGCCCGGGGCCTGGGCAGTTCTTC. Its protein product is CASSLDLRPGPGQFF.